The sequence of this TCR beta chain was determined in a study of molecular identifiers for immune sequencing clone quantification. Germline loops: CDR1 GTSNPN, CDR2 SVGIG (reference sequence). The CDR3 sequence is 13 residues long. Trimming took 1 base from V and 7 from J, leaving 11 bases between them. Study-wide results and limits: The share of molecules held by clones above 20 RNA copies was over 97% in effector cells and under 1% in naive cells. Because of identical TCR molecules sharing a barcode, sizes of highly expanded clones could be underestimated.

As CD8+CD4-CCR7+CD45RA+ cells, naive CD8 T cells were sorted. Using its own MiXCR run on the PCR reads, TCRdb lists one record per CDR3 protein. The data show around 480,000 distinct CDR3 sequences, about 22% seen once. There are many counts of this clonotype. The target antigen is unknown. The material sequenced was naive CD8+ T cells from blood, with Jurkat cell RNA spiked in. The subset denotes: FACS-sorted CD8+CD4-CCR7+CD45RA+ naive T cells. This chain uses TRBV30 with TRBJ1-5; D is unresolved. This clonotype was sampled from a human donor in good health. Some libraries in this study had Jurkat cell RNA spiked in. CDR3 DNA: TGTGCCTGGAGTGGTGGGCCGGGGCAGCCCCAGCATTTT. This gives the protein CAWSGGPGQPQHF.